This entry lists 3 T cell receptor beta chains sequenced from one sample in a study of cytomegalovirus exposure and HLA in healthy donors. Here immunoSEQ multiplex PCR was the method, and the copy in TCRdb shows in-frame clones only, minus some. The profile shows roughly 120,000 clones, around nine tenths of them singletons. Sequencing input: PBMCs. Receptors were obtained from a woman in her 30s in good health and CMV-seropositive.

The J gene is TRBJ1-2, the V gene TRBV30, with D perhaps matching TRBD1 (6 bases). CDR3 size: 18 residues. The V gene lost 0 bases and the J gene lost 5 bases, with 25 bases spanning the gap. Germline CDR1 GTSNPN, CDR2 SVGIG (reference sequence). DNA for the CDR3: TGTGCCTGGAGTGTACGATTTCCAGGGGTGGAAGTGAAGTATGGCTACACCTTC. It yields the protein CAWSVRFPGVEVKYGYTF.

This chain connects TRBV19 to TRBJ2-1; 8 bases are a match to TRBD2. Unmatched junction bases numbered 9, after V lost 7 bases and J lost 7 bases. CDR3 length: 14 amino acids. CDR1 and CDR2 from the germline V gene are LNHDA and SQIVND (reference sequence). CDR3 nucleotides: TGTGCCAGTACTCCGGGGGGGCCGGGGAATGAGCAGTTCTTC. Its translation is CASTPGGPGNEQFF.

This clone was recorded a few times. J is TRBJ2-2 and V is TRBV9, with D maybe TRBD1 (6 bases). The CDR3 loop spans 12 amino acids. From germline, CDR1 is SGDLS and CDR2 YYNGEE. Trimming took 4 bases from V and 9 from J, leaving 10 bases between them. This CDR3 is CASSNQGRELFF. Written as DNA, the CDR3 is TGTGCCAGCAGCAATCAGGGGAGGGAGCTGTTTTTT. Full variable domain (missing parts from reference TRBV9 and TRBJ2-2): DSGVTQTPKHLITATGQRVTLRCSPRSGDLSVYWYQQSLDQGLQFLIQYYNGEERAKGNILERFSAQQFPDLHSELNLSSLELGDSALYFCASSNQGRELFFGEGSRLTVL.